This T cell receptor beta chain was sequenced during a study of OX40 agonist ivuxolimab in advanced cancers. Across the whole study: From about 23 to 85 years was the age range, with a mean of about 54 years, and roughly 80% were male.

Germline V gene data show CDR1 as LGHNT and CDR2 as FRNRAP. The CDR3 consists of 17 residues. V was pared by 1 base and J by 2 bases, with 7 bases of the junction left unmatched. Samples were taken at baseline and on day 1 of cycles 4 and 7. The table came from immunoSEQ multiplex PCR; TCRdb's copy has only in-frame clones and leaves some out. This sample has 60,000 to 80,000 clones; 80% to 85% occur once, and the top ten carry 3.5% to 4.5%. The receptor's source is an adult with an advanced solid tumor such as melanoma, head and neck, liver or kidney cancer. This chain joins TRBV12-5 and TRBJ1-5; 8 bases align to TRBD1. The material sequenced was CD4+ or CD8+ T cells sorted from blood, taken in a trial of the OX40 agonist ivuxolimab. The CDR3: CASGLALTGEGNQPQHF. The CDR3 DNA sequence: TGTGCTAGTGGTTTGGCCCTGACAGGGGAGGGCAATCAGCCCCAGCATTTT.